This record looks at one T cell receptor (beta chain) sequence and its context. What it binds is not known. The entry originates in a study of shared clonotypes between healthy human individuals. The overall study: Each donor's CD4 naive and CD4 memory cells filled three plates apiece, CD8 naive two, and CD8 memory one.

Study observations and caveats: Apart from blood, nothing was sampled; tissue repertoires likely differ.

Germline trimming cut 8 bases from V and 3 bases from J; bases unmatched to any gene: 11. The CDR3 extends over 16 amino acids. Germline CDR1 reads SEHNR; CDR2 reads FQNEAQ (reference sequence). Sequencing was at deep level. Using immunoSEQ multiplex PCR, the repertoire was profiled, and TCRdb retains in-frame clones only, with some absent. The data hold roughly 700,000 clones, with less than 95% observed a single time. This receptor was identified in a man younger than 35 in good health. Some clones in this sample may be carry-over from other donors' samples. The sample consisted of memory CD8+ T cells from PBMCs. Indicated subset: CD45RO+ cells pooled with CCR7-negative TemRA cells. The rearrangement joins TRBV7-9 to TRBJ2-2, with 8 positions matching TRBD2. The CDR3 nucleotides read TGTGCCAGCCGCCACCCCCCAGCGGGAGACACCGGGGAGCTGTTTTTT. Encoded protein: CASRHPPAGDTGELFF. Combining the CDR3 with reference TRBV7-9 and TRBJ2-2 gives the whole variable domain DTGVSQNPRHKITKRGQNVTFRCDPISEHNRLYWYRQTLGQGPEFLTYFQNEAQLEKSRLLSDRFSAERPKGSFSTLEIQRTEQGDSAMYLCASRHPPAGDTGELFFGEGSRLTVL.